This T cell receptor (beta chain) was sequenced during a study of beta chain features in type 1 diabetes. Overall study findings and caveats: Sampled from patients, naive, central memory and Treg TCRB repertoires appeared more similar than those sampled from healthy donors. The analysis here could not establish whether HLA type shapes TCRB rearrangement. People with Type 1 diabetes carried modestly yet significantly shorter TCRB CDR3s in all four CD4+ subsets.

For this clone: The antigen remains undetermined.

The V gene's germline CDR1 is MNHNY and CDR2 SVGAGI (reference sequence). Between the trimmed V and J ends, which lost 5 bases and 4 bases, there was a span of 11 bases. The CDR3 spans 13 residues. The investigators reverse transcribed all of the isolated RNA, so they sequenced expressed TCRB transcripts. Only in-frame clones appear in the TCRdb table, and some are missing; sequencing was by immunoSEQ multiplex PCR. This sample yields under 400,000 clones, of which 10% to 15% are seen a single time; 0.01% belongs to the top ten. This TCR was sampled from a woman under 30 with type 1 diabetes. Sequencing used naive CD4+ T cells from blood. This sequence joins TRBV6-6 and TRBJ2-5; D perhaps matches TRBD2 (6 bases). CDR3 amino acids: CASSTGTLETQYF. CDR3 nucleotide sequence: TGTGCCAGCAGTACTGGGACTCTAGAGACCCAGTACTTC.